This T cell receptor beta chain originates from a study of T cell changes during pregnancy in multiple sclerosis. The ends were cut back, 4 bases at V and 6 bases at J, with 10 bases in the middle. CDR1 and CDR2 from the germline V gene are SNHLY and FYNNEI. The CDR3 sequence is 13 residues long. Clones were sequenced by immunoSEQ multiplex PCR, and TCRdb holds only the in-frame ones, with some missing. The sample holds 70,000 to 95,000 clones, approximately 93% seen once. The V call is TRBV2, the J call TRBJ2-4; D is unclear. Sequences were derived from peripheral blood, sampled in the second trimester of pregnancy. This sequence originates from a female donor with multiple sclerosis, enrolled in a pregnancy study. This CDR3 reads CASSGHTGNIQYF. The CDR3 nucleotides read TGTGCCAGCAGTGGCCACACGGGAAACATTCAGTACTTC. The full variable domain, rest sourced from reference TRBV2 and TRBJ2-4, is EPEVTQTPSHQVTQMGQEVILRCVPISNHLYFYWYRQILGQKVEFLVSFYNNEISEKSEIFDDQFSVERPDGSNFTLKIRSTKLEDSAMYFCASSGHTGNIQYFGAGTRLSVL.